The entry below gives a single T cell receptor (beta chain) sequence along with its context. Its antigen remains undetermined. Base qualities are not at hand, and no much larger clone is one base apart. Library method: the immunoSEQ multiplex PCR assay. The study's own analysis went as follows. A statistical classification framework was developed to diagnose cytomegalovirus status using the catalog of TCR beta chain sequences. TCRdb took over this immuneACCESS table, retaining in-frame rearrangements with V and J assigned. Such tables are incomplete; in checked studies, under half of the missing clones stem from an unresolved V gene, and the remainder is unexplained. V and J calls plus clone size are reproduced from that table; the DNA served to infer D and trimming. The sample contains under 250,000 clones, about 90% of them found a single time. Around 1.1% of the sample lies in the top ten. The data stem from a study of cytomegalovirus exposure and HLA in healthy donors (dated by TCRdb to 2016 to 2017). Regarding the study in general: According to a later analysis, one platform produced both the 100 to 150 validation repertoires and the 666 repertoires of the first cohort. The study aimed to test whether cataloging public T cell receptors could reveal signatures of past pathogen exposure. A separate validation cohort of roughly 110 different subjects was used in addition to the approximately 700-subject first cohort. To predict cytomegalovirus infection status, the study brought together high-throughput TCR immunosequencing, statistical association of individual TCRs with disease status, and machine learning. Study-wide conclusions, independent of this receptor: Across donors, most TCR sequences were observed very rarely, whereas some public TCRs were present in many individuals. A total of 150 or so TCR beta chains were listed by the study as associated with cytomegalovirus. In a later analysis, TCRs clustered in the first cohort were found to also tend to co-occur in the approximately 120 validation repertoires, with over 90% of cluster scores above 0. In vitro tests confirmed that a few of the cytomegalovirus-associated TCR beta chains recognize cytomegalovirus antigens. A later analysis had no HLA typing for the validation cohort, so co-occurrence there was scored across all 110 or so repertoires. The classifier was reported to diagnose cytomegalovirus status with high specificity and sensitivity in both the original cohort and the validation cohort. It was suggested by the authors that the approach could potentially be generalized to other disease states and immunological phenotypes.

The CDR3 numbers 13 residues from cysteine through phenylalanine. The retained sequence is limited to the CDR3, 39 bases, with the frame set at the first base. Via the germline V gene, CDR1 is ENHRY and CDR2 SYGVKD. V and J lose 7 bases and 8 bases, and a span of 14 bases separates them. Separate from the approximately 670-subject first cohort, the validation cohort of about 120 subjects was the group to which the donors belonged. This chain is built from TRBV10-3 and TRBJ1-4, with the D gene not clear enough to name. The sequenced material came from PBMCs. The sequence was obtained from a woman aged 18-29 years in good health and CMV-seronegative. The DNA reads as follows: TGTGCCATCAAGTCCCTCCGGGAAGAAAAACTGTTTTTT. It specifies CAIKSLREEKLFF.